The TCR beta chain under discussion was sequenced for a study of cytomegalovirus exposure and HLA in healthy donors. Study-wide background: Drawn from HLA-typed donors, approximately 85 million unique TCRs were held in an early data release.

PCR employed 60 Vbeta and 13 Jbeta primers. TCRdb's table, derived via immunoSEQ multiplex PCR, lists solely in-frame clones and lacks some. The sample yields hundreds of thousands of clones, roughly 88% seen once. The CDR3 is 15 residues long. The V segment lost 2 bases and the J segment 8 bases; nucleotides outside the gene matches: 9. In germline, CDR1 is SGHNT, CDR2 YYREEE (reference sequence). This clone was found a few times. The antigen is unknown. Study outcomes and limitations: A missense DCLRE1C variant was associated with V- and J-gene trimming of TCR beta chains in a later analysis, and an independent cohort replicated the association. For most TCR beta V segments, an earlier analysis put the productive rate at about 87% or about 30% of the time.

Sequencing was carried out using PBMCs. This chain connects TRBV5-4 to TRBJ1-4; 7 bases line up with TRBD1. This TCR was recovered from a boy aged 2-15 years in good health and CMV-seronegative. CDR3 amino acids: CASSFTTGRDEKLFF. The CDR3 DNA reads TGTGCCAGCAGCTTTACGACAGGGCGGGACGAAAAACTGTTTTTT.